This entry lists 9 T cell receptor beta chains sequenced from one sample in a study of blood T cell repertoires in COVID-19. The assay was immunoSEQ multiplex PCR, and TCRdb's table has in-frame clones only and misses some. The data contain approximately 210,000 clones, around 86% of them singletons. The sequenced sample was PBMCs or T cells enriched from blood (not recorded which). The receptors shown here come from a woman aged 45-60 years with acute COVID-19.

Here the CDR3 reads CASSPQGTRLVKTQYF. CDR3 bases: TGTGCCAGCAGTCCTCAGGGGACTAGGCTGGTAAAGACCCAGTACTTC. V gene TRBV27 combines with J gene TRBJ2-5; 8 nucleotides line up with TRBD2. The germline V gene encodes CDR1 MNHEY and CDR2 SMNVEV (reference sequence). J lost 6 bases, V lost 5 bases, and 14 bases had no gene match. CDR3 size: 16 residues.

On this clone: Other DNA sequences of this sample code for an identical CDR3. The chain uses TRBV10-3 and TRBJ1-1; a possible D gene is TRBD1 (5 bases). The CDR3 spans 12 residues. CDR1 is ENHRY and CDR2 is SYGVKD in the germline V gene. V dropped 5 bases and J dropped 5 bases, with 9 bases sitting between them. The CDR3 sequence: CAISPGLTEAFF. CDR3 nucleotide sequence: TGTGCCATCAGTCCGGGACTAACTGAAGCTTTCTTT.

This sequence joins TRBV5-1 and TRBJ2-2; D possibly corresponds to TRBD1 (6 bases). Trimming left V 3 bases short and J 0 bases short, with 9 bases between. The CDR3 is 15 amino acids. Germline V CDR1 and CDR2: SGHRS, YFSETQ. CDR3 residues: CASSSSGANTGELFF. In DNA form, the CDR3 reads TGCGCCAGCAGCTCTTCAGGGGCGAACACCGGGGAGCTGTTTTTT.

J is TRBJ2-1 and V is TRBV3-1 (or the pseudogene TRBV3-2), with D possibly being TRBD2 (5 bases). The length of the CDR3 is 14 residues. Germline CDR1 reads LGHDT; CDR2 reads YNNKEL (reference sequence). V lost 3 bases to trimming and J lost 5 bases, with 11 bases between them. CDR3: CASSQEDHNNEQFF. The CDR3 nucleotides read TGTGCCAGCAGCCAGGAGGACCATAACAATGAGCAGTTCTTC.

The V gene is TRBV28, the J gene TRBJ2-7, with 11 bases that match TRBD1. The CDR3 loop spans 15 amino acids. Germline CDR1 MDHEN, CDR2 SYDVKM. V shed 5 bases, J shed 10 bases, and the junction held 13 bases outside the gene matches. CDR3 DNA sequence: TGTGCCAGCAGTCGACCCGGGACAGGGGGTTTGGGTCAGTACTTC. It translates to CASSRPGTGGLGQYF. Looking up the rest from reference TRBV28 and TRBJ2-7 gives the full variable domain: DVKVTQSSRYLVKRTGEKVFLECVQDMDHENMFWYRQDPGLGLRLIYFSYDVKMKEKGDIPEGYSVSREKKERFSLILESASTNQTSMYLCASSRPGTGGLGQYFGPGTRLTVT.

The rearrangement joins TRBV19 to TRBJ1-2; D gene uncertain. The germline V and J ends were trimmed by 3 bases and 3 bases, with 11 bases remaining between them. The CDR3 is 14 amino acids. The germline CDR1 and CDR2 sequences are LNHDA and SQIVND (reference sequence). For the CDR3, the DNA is TGTGCCAGTAGTATCGGCGGCATATACTATGGCTACACCTTC. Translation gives CASSIGGIYYGYTF.

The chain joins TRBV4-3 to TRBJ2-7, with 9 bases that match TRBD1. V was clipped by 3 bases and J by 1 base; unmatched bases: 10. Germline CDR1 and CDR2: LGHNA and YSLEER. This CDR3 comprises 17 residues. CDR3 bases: TGCGCCAGCAGCCATGCCATTACAGGGGGCCAGTCCTACGAGCAGTACTTC. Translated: CASSHAITGGQSYEQYF.

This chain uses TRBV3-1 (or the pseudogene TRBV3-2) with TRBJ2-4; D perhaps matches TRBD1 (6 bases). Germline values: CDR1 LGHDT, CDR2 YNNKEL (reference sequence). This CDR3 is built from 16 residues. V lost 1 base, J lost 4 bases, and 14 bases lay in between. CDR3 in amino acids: CASSQVGTPTKNIQYF. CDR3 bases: TGTGCCAGCAGCCAAGTGGGGACACCGACTAAAAACATTCAGTACTTC.

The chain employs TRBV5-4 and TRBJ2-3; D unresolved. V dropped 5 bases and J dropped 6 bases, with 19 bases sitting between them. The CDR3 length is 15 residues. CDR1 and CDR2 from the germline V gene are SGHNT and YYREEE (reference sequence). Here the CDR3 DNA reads TGTGCCAGCAGACCAAAGACCCATTCGAGGGATACGCAGTATTTT. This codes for CASRPKTHSRDTQYF.